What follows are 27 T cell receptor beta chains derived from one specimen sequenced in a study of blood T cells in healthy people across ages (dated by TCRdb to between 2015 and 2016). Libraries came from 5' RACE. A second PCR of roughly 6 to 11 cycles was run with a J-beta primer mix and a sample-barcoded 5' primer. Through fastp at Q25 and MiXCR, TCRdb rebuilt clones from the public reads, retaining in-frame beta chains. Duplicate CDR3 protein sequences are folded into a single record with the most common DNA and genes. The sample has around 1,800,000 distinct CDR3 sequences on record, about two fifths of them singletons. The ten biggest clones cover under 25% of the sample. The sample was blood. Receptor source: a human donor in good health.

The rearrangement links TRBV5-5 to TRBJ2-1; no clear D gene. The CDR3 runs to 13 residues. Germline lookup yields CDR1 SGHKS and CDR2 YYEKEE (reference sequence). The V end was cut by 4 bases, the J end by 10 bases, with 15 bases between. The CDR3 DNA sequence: TGTGCCAGCAGCCTGAGACCTGCTTACGAGCAGTTCTTC. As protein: CASSLRPAYEQFF.

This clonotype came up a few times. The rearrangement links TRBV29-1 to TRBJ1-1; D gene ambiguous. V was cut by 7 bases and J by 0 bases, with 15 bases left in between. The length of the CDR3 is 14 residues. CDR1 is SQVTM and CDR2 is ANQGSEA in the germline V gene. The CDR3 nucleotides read TGCAGCGCTGCTCTAACCCTTATGAACACTGAAGCTTTCTTT. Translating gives CSAALTLMNTEAFF.

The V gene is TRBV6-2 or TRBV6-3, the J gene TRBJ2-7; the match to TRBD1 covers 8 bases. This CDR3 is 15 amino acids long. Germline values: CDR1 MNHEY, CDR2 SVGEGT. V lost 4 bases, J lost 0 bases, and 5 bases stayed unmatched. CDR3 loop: CASSSDRGPSYEQYF. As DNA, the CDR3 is TGTGCCAGCAGTTCAGACAGGGGCCCCTCCTACGAGCAGTACTTC.

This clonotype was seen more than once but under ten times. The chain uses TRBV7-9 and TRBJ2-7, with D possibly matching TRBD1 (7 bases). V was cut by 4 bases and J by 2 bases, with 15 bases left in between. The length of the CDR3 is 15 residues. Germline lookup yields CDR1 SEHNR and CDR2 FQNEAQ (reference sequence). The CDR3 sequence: CASSSGQGGPYEQYF. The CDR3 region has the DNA TGTGCCAGCAGCTCGGGGCAGGGGGGACCCTACGAGCAGTACTTC.

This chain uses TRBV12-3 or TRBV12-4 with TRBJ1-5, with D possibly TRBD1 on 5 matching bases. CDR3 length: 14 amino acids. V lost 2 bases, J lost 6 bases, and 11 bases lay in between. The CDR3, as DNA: TGTGCCAGCAGTTTATCTGGGGCGGGTCAGCCCCAGCATTTT. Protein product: CASSLSGAGQPQHF.

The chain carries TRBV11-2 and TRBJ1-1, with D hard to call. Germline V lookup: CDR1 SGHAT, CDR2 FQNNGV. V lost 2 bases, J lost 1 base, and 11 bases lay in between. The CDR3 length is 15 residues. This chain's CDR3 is CASSLFQVSNTEAFF. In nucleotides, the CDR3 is TGTGCCAGCAGCTTATTCCAGGTTTCGAACACTGAAGCTTTCTTT.

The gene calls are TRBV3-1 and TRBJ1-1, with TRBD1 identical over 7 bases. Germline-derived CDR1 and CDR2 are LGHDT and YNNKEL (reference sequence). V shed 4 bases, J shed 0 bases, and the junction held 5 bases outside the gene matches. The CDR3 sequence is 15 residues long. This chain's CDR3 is CASSPTTGLNTEAFF. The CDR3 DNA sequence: TGTGCCAGCAGCCCGACGACAGGGTTGAACACTGAAGCTTTCTTT.

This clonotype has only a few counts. CDR3 DNA sequence: TGCGCCAGCAGCGTTACAGGGGAAACTGAGCAGTTCTTC. Translating it yields CASSVTGETEQFF. This rearrangement joins TRBV5-1 to TRBJ2-1; 7 nucleotides line up with TRBD1. Germline V gene sequence: CDR1 SGHRS, CDR2 YFSETQ. Unmatched junction bases numbered 7, after V lost 4 bases and J lost 9 bases. The CDR3 spans 13 residues.

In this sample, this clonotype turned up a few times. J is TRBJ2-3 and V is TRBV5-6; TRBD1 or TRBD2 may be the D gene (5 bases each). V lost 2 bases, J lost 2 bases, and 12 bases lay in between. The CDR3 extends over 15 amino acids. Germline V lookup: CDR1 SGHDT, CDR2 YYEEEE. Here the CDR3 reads CASSFGTANTDTQYF. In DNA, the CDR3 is TGTGCCAGCAGCTTCGGGACGGCTAACACAGATACGCAGTATTTT.

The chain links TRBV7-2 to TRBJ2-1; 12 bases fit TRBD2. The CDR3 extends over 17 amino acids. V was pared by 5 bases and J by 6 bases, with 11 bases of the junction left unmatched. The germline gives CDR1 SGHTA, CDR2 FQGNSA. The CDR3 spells CASSKTSGGPVGNEQFF. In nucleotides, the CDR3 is TGTGCCAGCAGCAAGACTAGCGGGGGCCCCGTCGGCAATGAGCAGTTCTTC.

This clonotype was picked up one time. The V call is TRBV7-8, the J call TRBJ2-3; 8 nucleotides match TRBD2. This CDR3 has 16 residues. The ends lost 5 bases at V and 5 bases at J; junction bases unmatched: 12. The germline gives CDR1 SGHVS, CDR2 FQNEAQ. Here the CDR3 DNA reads TGTGCCAGCAGCCTTGATATAGCGGGGTTGGAAGATACGCAGTATTTT. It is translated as CASSLDIAGLEDTQYF.

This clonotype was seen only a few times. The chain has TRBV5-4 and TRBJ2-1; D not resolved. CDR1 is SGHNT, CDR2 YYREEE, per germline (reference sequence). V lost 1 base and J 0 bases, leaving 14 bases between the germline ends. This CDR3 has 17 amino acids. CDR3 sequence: CASSLPGLPYSYNEQFF. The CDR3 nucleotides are TGTGCCAGCAGCTTGCCGGGTCTACCTTACTCCTACAATGAGCAGTTCTTC. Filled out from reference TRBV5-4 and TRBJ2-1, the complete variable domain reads ETGVTQSPTHLIKTRGQQVTLRCSSQSGHNTVSWYQQALGQGPQFIFQYYREEENGRGNFPPRFSGLQFPNYSSELNVNALELDDSALYLCASSLPGLPYSYNEQFFGPGTRLTVL.

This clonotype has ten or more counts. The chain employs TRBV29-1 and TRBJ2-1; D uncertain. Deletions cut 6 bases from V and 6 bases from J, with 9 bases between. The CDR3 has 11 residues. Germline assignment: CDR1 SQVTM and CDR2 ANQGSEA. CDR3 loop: CSVHPPNEQFF. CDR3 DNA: TGCAGCGTCCATCCCCCCAATGAGCAGTTCTTC.

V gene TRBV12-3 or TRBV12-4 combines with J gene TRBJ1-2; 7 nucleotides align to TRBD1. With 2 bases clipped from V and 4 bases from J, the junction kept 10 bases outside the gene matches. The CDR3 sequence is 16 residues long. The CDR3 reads CASSLSPGTASYGYTF. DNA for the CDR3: TGTGCCAGCAGTTTAAGCCCCGGGACAGCTAGCTATGGCTACACCTTC.

CDR3 amino acids: CASSFGSLGRRGRSGANVLTF. The CDR3 bases are TGTGCCAGCAGCTTTGGCTCTCTCGGGCGCAGGGGACGCTCTGGGGCCAACGTCCTGACTTTC. V gene TRBV5-6 combines with J gene TRBJ2-6; D is possibly TRBD1 (6 bases). The CDR3 loop spans 21 amino acids. Germline values: CDR1 SGHDT, CDR2 YYEEEE. V dropped 2 bases and J dropped 0 bases, with 24 bases sitting between them.

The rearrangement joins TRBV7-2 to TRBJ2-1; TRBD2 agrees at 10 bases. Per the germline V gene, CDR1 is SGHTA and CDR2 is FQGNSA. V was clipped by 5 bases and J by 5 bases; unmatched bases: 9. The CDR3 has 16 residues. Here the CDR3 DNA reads TGTGCCAGCAGCAAAAGCGGGGGGGCGTATAACAATGAGCAGTTCTTC. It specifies CASSKSGGAYNNEQFF. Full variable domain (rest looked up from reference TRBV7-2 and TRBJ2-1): GAGVSQSPSNKVTEKGKDVELRCDPISGHTALYWYRQSLGQGLEFLIYFQGNSAPDKSGLPSDRFSAERTGGSVSTLTIQRTQQEDSAVYLCASSKSGGAYNNEQFFGPGTRLTVL.

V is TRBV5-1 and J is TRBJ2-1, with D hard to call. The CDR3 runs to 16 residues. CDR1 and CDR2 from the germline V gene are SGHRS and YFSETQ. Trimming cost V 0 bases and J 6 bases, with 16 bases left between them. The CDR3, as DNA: TGCGCCAGCAGCTTGGGGACGGCAGGCACAATCAATGAGCAGTTCTTC. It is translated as CASSLGTAGTINEQFF.

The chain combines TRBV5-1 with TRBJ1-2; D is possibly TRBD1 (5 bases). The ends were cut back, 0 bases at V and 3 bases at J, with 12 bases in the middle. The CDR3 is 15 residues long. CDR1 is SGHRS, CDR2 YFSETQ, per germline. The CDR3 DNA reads TGCGCCAGCAGCTTGGCCTGGGGGGGATACTATGGCTACACCTTC. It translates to CASSLAWGGYYGYTF.

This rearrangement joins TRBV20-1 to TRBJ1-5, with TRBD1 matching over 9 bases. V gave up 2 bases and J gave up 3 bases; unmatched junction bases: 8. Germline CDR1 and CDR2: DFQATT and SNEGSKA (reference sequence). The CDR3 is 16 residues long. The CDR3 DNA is TGCAGTGCTAGATCTGACGGGGACAGGGCCAATCAGCCCCAGCATTTT. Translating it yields CSARSDGDRANQPQHF.

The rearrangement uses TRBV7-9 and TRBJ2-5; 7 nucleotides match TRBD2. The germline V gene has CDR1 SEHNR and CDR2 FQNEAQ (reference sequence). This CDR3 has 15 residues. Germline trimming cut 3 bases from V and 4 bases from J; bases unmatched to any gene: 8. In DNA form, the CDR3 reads TGTGCCAGCAGCTTCAAAGGGAGGGAAGGAGAGACCCAGTACTTC. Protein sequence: CASSFKGREGETQYF. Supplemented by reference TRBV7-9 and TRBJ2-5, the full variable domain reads DTGVSQNPRHKITKRGQNVTFRCDPISEHNRLYWYRQTLGQGPEFLTYFQNEAQLEKSRLLSDRFSAERPKGSFSTLEIQRTEQGDSAMYLCASSFKGREGETQYFGPGTRLLVL.

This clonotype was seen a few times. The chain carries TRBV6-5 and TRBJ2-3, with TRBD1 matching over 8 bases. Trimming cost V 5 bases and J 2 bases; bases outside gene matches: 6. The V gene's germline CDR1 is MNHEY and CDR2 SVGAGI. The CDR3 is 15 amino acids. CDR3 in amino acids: CASSRGTGSTDTQYF. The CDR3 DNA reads TGTGCCAGCAGTCGGGGGACAGGATCCACAGATACGCAGTATTTT.

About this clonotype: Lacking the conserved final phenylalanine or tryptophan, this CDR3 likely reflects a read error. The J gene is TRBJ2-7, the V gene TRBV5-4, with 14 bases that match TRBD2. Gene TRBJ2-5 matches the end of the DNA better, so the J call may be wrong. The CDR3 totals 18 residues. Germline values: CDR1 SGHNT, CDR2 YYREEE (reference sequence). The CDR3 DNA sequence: TGTGCCAGCAGCTTGGTGGGGACTAGCGGGGGAGTCGAGGAGACCCAGTACATC. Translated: CASSLVGTSGGVEETQYI.

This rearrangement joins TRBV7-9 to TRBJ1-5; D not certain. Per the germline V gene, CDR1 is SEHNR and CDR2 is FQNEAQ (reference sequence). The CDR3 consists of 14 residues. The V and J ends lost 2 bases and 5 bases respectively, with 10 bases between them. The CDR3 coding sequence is TGTGCCAGCAGCTTATCGTGGCGGGATCAGCCCCAGCATTTT. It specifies CASSLSWRDQPQHF.

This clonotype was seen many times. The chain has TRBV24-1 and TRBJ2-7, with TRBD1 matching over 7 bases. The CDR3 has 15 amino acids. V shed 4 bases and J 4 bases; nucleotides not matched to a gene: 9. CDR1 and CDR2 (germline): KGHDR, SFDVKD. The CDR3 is CATSDTGTATYEQYF. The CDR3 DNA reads TGTGCCACCAGTGACACCGGGACAGCTACATACGAGCAGTACTTC.

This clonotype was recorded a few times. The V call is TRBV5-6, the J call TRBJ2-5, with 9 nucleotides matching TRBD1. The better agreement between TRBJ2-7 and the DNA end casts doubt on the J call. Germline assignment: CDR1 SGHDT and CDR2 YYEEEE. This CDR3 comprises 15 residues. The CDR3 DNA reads TGTGCCAGCAGCCAAACAGGGGGCGCGCTGGACGAGCAGTACTTC. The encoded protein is CASSQTGGALDEQYF.

The CDR3 loop reads CASSPTGQGDTQYF. CDR3 DNA sequence: TGTGCCAGCAGCCCGACGGGTCAAGGAGATACGCAGTATTTT. The chain joins TRBV13 to TRBJ2-3; no reliable D call. The V end was cut by 5 bases, the J end by 5 bases, with 14 bases between. The CDR3 consists of 14 residues. Germline V gene lookup returns CDR1 PRHDT and CDR2 FYEKMQ (reference sequence).

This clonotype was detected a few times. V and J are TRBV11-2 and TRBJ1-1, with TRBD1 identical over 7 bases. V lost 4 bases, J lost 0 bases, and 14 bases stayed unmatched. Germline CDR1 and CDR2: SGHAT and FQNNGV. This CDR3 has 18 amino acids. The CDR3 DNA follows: TGTGCCAGCAGCTATAGGTTCGGGGAGGGGGCTCTGAACACTGAAGCTTTCTTT. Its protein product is CASSYRFGEGALNTEAFF.